This T cell receptor (beta chain) was captured in a study of cytomegalovirus exposure and HLA in healthy donors (dated by TCRdb to 2016 to 2017). Some background on the complete study: The 650 to 750 repertoires of the first cohort and the 95 to 150 validation repertoires were produced on the same platform, according to a later analysis. The study aimed to test whether signatures of past pathogen exposure could be identified by cataloging public T cell receptors. Along with the approximately 620-subject first cohort, a separate validation cohort of around 110 different subjects was used. To predict cytomegalovirus infection status, the study brought together high-throughput TCR immunosequencing, statistical association of individual TCRs with disease status, and machine learning. The paper's findings and limits, for the study overall: The study listed 164 TCR beta chains as associated with cytomegalovirus. The authors suggested that the approach could potentially be generalized to other disease states and immunological phenotypes. The classifier was reported to diagnose cytomegalovirus status with high specificity and sensitivity in both the original cohort and the validation cohort. A later analysis had no HLA typing for the validation cohort, so co-occurrence there was scored across all 130 or so repertoires. Most TCR sequences were observed very rarely across donors, whereas some public TCRs were present in many individuals. In vitro tests confirmed that three of the cytomegalovirus-associated TCR beta chains recognize cytomegalovirus antigens. A later analysis found that TCRs clustered in the first cohort also tended to co-occur in the 110 or so validation repertoires, with 94% of cluster scores above 0.

V lost 8 bases and J lost 5 bases, and the count of bases not matched to a germline gene is 16. The CDR1 and CDR2 encoded by the germline V gene (reference sequence) are SEHNR and FQNEAQ. The cysteine opens and the phenylalanine closes a CDR3 of 17 amino acids. Only the CDR3 portion is preserved as DNA: 51 bases, with reading frame beginning at the first base. The donors belonged to the validation cohort of roughly 120 subjects, which was separate from the approximately 700-subject first cohort. The method was the immunoSEQ multiplex PCR assay. The study's processing was this. A statistical classification framework was built to diagnose cytomegalovirus status from the catalog of TCR beta chain sequences. TCRdb obtained this table from immuneACCESS and retained in-frame rearrangements with V and J assigned. These tables miss some clones; where compared with another copy, unresolved V genes account for less than half of the shortfall, and the remainder is unexplained. V and J calls and clone size are given by that table; D and trimming were obtained from the DNA. The sample table shows over 80,000 clones, and approximately 81% are seen once. The ten top clones hold around 20% of the sample.

Points on this clone: Its antigen is still unknown. The record has no base qualities; no much larger clone is one base away.

The sequencing sample was made of PBMCs. The V and J genes are TRBV7-9 and TRBJ2-7; a stretch of 12 junction bases matches TRBD2. The TCR originated in a young man in good health and CMV-seropositive. CDR3 reads: CASSPRLAGAPGDEQYF. The DNA sequence follows: TGTGCCAGCTCCCCCCGACTAGCGGGAGCCCCCGGCGACGAGCAGTACTTC. Extended through the reference TRBV7-9 and TRBJ2-7 proteins, this CDR3 yields the full variable domain: DTGVSQNPRHKITKRGQNVTFRCDPISEHNRLYWYRQTLGQGPEFLTYFQNEAQLEKSRLLSDRFSAERPKGSFSTLEIQRTEQGDSAMYLCASSPRLAGAPGDEQYFGPGTRLTVT.